The present TCR beta chain was sequenced within a study of molecular identifiers for immune sequencing clone quantification. The CDR3 totals 16 residues. Germline V CDR1 and CDR2: SEHNR, FQNEAQ (reference sequence). Trimming took off 5 bases at V and 7 bases at J, with 20 bases between the two ends. To note about this clonotype: Its antigen is undetermined.

The authors built bulk TCR libraries by previously described methods with listed TCR primers. TCRdb used MiXCR to reprocess the PCR reads, holding one entry per CDR3 protein. The table has roughly 300,000 distinct CDR3 sequences, roughly a quarter seen once. General study findings and limits: Clones that had above 20 RNA copies took up over 99% of effector molecules but under 1% in naive cells.

The sorting of naive CD8 T cells used the CD8+CD4-CCR7+CD45RA+ phenotype. This chain connects TRBV7-9 to TRBJ1-4; possibly TRBD1 for D (6 bases). This clonotype was sampled from a human donor in good health. Some libraries in this study had Jurkat cell RNA spiked in. The source material was naive CD8+ T cells from blood, with Jurkat cell RNA spiked in. Subset noted: FACS-sorted CD8+CD4-CCR7+CD45RA+ naive T cells. CDR3 sequence reads: CASSPPEGGWGEKLFF. The CDR3 coding sequence is TGTGCCAGCAGCCCCCCAGAGGGGGGCTGGGGTGAAAAACTGTTTTTT.